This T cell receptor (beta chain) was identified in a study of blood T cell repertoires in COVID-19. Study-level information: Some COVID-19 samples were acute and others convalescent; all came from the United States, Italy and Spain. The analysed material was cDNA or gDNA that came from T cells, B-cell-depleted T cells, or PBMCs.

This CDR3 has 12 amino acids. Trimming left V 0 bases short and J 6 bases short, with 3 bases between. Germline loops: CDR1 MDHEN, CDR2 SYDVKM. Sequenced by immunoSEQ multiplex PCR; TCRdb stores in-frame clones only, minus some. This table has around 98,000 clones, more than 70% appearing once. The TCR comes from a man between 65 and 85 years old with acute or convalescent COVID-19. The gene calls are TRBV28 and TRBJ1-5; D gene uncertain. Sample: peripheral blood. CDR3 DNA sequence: TGTGCCAGCAGTTTATGGCGTCAGCCCCAGCATTTT. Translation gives CASSLWRQPQHF.